This record covers a single T cell receptor beta chain. Its antigen remains unidentified. Profiling relied on immunoSEQ multiplex PCR, and the TCRdb table lists in-frame clones only, not all of them. In the table there are 30,000 to 40,000 clones, approximately 89% of which are singletons. These data are taken from a study of regulatory and conventional T cells in RAG deficiency. With V trimmed by 2 bases and J by 9 bases, 16 bases remained unmatched. The CDR3 length is 17 residues. Looked up from germline, CDR1 is LNHNV and CDR2 is YYDKDF (reference sequence). Study-wide points: Shorter CDR3s in all patient subsets; >75% Treg-Tconv overlap in Omenn. Treg unique TCR beta sequences were approximately 99-fold fewer in Omenn syndrome and CID/AS patients than controls.

The data also belong to a second study, concerning regulatory T cells. Per that paper: The primer mix had 52 TRBV and 13 TRBJ primers.

Sequencing was performed on CD8+ T cells sorted from blood. The genes are TRBV15 and TRBJ2-1; 7 nucleotides align to TRBD2. The TCR comes from a human donor in good health. CDR3 in DNA: TGTGCCACCAGCAGATCAACTAGCGAACCTTTGAGGGGTGAGCAGTTCTTC. This codes for CATSRSTSEPLRGEQFF.